The 24 T cell receptor beta chains below come from one sample, sequenced in a study of CXCR3-negative and CXCR3-positive naive CD8 T cells (dated by TCRdb to between 2018 and 2021). The sequencer was a NextSeq 550. The Human TCR Profiling Kit (MiLaboratory) was used to make UMI-labeled 5' RACE TRB cDNA libraries. Reads reprocessed by TCRdb are summarized as one entry per CDR3 protein sequence, and DNA is absent. Per the sample table, the count is 100,000 to 150,000 distinct CDR3 sequences. Together, the top ten hold less than 0.55% of the sample. Sequenced: naive CXCR3- CD8+ T cells from blood. The cell subset or site label of this sample denotes: CD45RO-CCR7+CD27+CD95- naive CD8+ T cells lacking CXCR3 (TNR3-). The receptors were sampled from a human donor in good health. Some clones in this sample may be carry-over from other donors' samples.

The CDR3 loop is CASSVDGTQETQYF. The rearrangement links TRBV9 to TRBJ2-5. The CDR3 loop spans 14 amino acids. From germline, CDR1 is SGDLS and CDR2 YYNGEE. The full variable domain, in which reference TRBV9 and TRBJ2-5 provide the parts outside the CDR3, is DSGVTQTPKHLITATGQRVTLRCSPRSGDLSVYWYQQSLDQGLQFLIQYYNGEERAKGNILERFSAQQFPDLHSELNLSSLELGDSALYFCASSVDGTQETQYFGPGTRLLVL.

The chain joins TRBV12-3 or TRBV12-4 to TRBJ2-5; TCRdb outputs TRBD2, but without DNA this stays unchecked. This CDR3 has 16 amino acids. This chain's CDR3 is CASSLGPIRVGETQYF.

The CDR3 sequence: CASSVWTGTNTYEQYF. The chain joins TRBV2 to TRBJ2-7; the TRBD1 assignment by TCRdb is unverifiable without DNA. The germline V gene has CDR1 SNHLY and CDR2 FYNNEI. CDR3 size: 16 residues.

The chain joins TRBV9 to TRBJ2-7; checking the TCRdb D call of TRBD2 is not possible without DNA. The CDR3 covers 14 residues. CDR1 is SGDLS and CDR2 is YYNGEE in the germline V gene. The CDR3 protein is CASSVGSGAGEQYF.

The rearrangement links TRBV7-3 to TRBJ1-2; the D gene TCRdb calls, TRBD1, cannot be checked with no DNA. Germline CDR1 SGHTA, CDR2 FQGTGA. This CDR3 region has 12 residues. CDR3 region: CASSSGLSGYTF.

V gene TRBV21-1 combines with J gene TRBJ2-3; as DNA is missing, the TRBD1 call by TCRdb cannot be tested. TRBV21-1 is given as a pseudogene. The CDR3 contains 15 residues. The CDR3 loop reads CASTRGRRSTDTQYF.

The rearrangement links TRBV7-9 to TRBJ1-1; TCRdb reports TRBD1, a call that lacks DNA to check it against. CDR3 size: 14 residues. CDR1 SEHNR and CDR2 FQNEAQ come from the germline V gene (reference sequence). The CDR3 spells CASTTESGGTEAFF.

This sequence joins TRBV4-2 and TRBJ1-1; TCRdb's D gene call, TRBD1, goes unchecked for lack of DNA. CDR1 LGHNA and CDR2 YNFKEQ come from the germline V gene. This CDR3 spans 15 amino acids. The chain's CDR3 is CASSQETGENTEAFF.

The rearrangement links TRBV29-1 to TRBJ2-1; TCRdb's D gene call, TRBD2, goes unchecked for lack of DNA. The V gene's germline CDR1 is SQVTM and CDR2 ANQGSEA. CDR3 length: 16 residues. CDR3 loop: CSVEARGPTFYNEQFF.

The chain combines TRBV10-1 with TRBJ2-5; TCRdb gives TRBD1 as the D gene, but with no DNA this cannot be confirmed. Germline CDR1 WNHNN, CDR2 SYGVQD (reference sequence). This CDR3 is 16 amino acids long. CDR3 residues: CASSASRQGSGETQYF.

The V call is TRBV5-1, the J call TRBJ2-5; TCRdb's assignment of TRBD1 cannot be checked, as there is no DNA. Germline CDR1 is SGHRS and CDR2 is YFSETQ. This CDR3 has 14 amino acids. The CDR3 loop reads CASSSGQGIETQYF.

The chain carries TRBV13 and TRBJ1-6; the TCRdb call, TRBD1, lacks DNA for checking. Germline V lookup: CDR1 PRHDT, CDR2 FYEKMQ (reference sequence). The length of the CDR3 is 14 residues. CDR3 in amino acids: CASSLQGGRSPLHF.

The CDR3 sequence: CASSARNTGELFF. This chain connects TRBV19 to TRBJ2-2. Germline assignment: CDR1 LNHDA and CDR2 SQIVND (reference sequence). This CDR3 region has 13 residues.

J is TRBJ2-6 and V is TRBV4-1; as DNA is missing, the TRBD1 call by TCRdb cannot be tested. CDR3 length equals 16 residues. CDR1 and CDR2 (germline): MGHRA, YSYEKL. The CDR3 sequence is CASSQKQGTGANVLTF.

The V gene is TRBV7-9, the J gene TRBJ1-4; TCRdb indicates TRBD1, and absent DNA this call remains unverified. The CDR3 length is 22 residues. Germline V gene lookup returns CDR1 SEHNR and CDR2 FQNEAQ (reference sequence). CDR3 loop: CASSLGTGVRPQNFATNEKLFF.

V is TRBV6-6 and J is TRBJ2-2. The CDR3 runs to 14 residues. CDR1 and CDR2 (germline): MNHNY, SVGAGI (reference sequence). The CDR3 here is CASSYSKGSGELFF.

The chain links TRBV9 to TRBJ2-1; the TCRdb D gene call, TRBD1, has no DNA to confirm it. The CDR3 extends over 14 amino acids. Germline CDR1 is SGDLS and CDR2 is YYNGEE. CDR3: CASSDRDRGNEQFF.

V gene TRBV20-1 combines with J gene TRBJ2-3; with no DNA, the TCRdb D assignment of TRBD2 cannot be verified. CDR1 is DFQATT, CDR2 SNEGSKA, per germline (reference sequence). CDR3 length: 15 amino acids. CDR3 residues: CSASSGELGTDTQYF.

This chain joins TRBV29-1 and TRBJ2-7; TCRdb's D call, TRBD2, is unchecked because there is no DNA. CDR1 and CDR2 (germline): SQVTM, ANQGSEA. The CDR3 has 15 amino acids. CDR3 protein: CSSSKSGLAPYEQYF.

CDR3 protein: CASSLFSGGITGELFF. This chain joins TRBV5-1 and TRBJ2-2; TCRdb gives TRBD1 as the D gene, but with no DNA this cannot be confirmed. CDR1 and CDR2 (germline): SGHRS, YFSETQ. The length of the CDR3 is 16 residues.

This chain uses TRBV4-3 with TRBJ1-1; TCRdb's assignment of TRBD1 cannot be checked, as there is no DNA. This CDR3 region has 16 residues. CDR1 is LGHNA, CDR2 YSLEER, per germline. The CDR3 region is CASSQDRGGMNTEAFF.

The rearrangement joins TRBV11-2 to TRBJ2-5. CDR1 and CDR2 (germline): SGHAT, FQNNGV. The CDR3 loop spans 13 amino acids. CDR3 in amino acids: CASSLENQETQYF.

The chain joins TRBV5-6 to TRBJ2-1. This CDR3 is 16 amino acids long. CDR1 and CDR2 (germline): SGHDT, YYEEEE. CDR3: CASSLGVGSSYNEQFF. Based on the CDR3 plus reference TRBV5-6 and TRBJ2-1, the full variable domain is DAGVTQSPTHLIKTRGQQVTLRCSPKSGHDTVSWYQQALGQGPQFIFQYYEEEERQRGNFPDRFSGHQFPNYSSELNVNALLLGDSALYLCASSLGVGSSYNEQFFGPGTRLTVL.

This rearrangement joins TRBV6-6 to TRBJ2-7; TCRdb's assignment of TRBD1 cannot be checked, as there is no DNA. Germline V gives CDR1 MNHNY, CDR2 SVGAGI (reference sequence). This CDR3 spans 16 amino acids. CDR3 sequence: CASSEAGPGGNYEQYF.